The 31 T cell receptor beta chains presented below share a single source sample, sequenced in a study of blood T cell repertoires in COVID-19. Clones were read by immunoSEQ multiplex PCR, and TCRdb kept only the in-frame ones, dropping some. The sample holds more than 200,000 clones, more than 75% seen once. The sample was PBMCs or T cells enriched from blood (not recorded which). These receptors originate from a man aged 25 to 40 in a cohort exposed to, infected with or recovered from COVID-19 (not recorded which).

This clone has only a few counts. The CDR3 spells CASSASWRSSGNTIYF. In nucleotides, the CDR3 is TGTGCCAGCAGCGCCTCGTGGAGGTCTTCTGGAAACACCATATATTTT. The genes are TRBV9 and TRBJ1-3; D ambiguous. Germline values: CDR1 SGDLS, CDR2 YYNGEE. This CDR3 spans 16 amino acids. The V gene lost 3 bases and the J gene lost 1 base, with 14 bases spanning the gap. The entire variable domain, with the rest obtained from reference TRBV9 and TRBJ1-3, is as follows: DSGVTQTPKHLITATGQRVTLRCSPRSGDLSVYWYQQSLDQGLQFLIQYYNGEERAKGNILERFSAQQFPDLHSELNLSSLELGDSALYFCASSASWRSSGNTIYFGEGSWLTVV.

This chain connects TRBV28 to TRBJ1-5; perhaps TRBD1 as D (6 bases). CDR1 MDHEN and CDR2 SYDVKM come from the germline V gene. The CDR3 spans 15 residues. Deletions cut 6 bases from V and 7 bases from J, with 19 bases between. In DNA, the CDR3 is TGTGCCAGCAGAAACCACAGGGAAGGGTGGCAGCCCCAGCATTTT. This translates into CASRNHREGWQPQHF.

CDR3 DNA sequence: TGTGCTAGTGGTTTGAGTAGTCAGCCCCAGCATTTT. This translates into CASGLSSQPQHF. The gene calls are TRBV12-5 and TRBJ1-5; unclear D gene. Trimming removed 2 bases at V and 6 bases at J, with 5 bases between. The CDR3 length is 12 residues. CDR1 is LGHNT and CDR2 is FRNRAP in the germline V gene.

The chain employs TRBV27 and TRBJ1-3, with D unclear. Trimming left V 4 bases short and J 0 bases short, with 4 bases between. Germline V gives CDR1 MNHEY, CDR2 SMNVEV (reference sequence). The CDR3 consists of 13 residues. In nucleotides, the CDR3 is TGTGCCAGCAGTTCTTTCTCTGGAAACACCATATATTTT. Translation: CASSSFSGNTIYF.

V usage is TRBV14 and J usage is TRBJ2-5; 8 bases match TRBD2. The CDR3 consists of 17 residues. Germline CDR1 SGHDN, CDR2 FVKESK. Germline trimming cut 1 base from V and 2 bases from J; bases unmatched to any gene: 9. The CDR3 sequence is CASSQVFGGRRQETQYF. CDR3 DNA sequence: TGTGCCAGCAGCCAAGTGTTTGGCGGGAGGCGTCAAGAGACCCAGTACTTC.

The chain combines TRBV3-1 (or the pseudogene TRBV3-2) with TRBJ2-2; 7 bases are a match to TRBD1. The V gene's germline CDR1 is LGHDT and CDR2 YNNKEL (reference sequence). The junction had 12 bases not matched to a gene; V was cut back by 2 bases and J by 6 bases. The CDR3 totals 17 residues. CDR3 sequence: CASSQTRGGAGPGELFF. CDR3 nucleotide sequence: TGTGCCAGCAGCCAAACACGAGGGGGCGCAGGGCCCGGGGAGCTGTTTTTT.

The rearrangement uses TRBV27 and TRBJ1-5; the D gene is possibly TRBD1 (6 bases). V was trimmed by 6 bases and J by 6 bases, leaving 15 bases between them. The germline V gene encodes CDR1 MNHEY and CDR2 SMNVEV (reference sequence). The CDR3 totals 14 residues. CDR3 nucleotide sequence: TGTGCCAGCAGCCCTAAGGGGGGGAGTCAGCCCCAGCATTTT. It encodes CASSPKGGSQPQHF.

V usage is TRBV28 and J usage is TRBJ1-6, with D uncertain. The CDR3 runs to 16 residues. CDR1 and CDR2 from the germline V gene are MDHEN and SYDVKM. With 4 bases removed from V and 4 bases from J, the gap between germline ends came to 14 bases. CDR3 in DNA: TGTGCCAGCAGTTCCGGCGGGCCGGAGTATAATTCACCCCTCCACTTT. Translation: CASSSGGPEYNSPLHF.

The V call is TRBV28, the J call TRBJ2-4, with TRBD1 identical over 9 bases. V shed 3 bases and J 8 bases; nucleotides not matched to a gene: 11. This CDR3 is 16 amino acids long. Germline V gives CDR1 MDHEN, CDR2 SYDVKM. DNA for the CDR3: TGTGCCAGCAGTTTCCTGGGACAGGGTGGATTTGACATTCAGTACTTC. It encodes CASSFLGQGGFDIQYF.

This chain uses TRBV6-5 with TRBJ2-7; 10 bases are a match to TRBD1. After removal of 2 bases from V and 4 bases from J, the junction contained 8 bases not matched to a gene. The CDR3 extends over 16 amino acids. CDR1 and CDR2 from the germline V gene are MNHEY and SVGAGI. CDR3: CASSYRDRGTTYEQYF. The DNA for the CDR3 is TGTGCCAGCAGTTACAGGGACAGGGGCACCACTTACGAGCAGTACTTC.

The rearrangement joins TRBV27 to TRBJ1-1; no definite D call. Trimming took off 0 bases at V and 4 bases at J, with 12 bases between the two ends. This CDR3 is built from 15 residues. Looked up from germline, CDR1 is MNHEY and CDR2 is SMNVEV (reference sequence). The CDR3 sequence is CASSLSSVSPTEAFF. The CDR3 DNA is TGTGCCAGCAGTTTATCGAGTGTTTCCCCCACTGAAGCTTTCTTT.

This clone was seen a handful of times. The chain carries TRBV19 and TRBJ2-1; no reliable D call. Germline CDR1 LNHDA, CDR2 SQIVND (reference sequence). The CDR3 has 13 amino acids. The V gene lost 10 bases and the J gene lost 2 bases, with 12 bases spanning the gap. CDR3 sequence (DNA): TGTGCCACGTCCCGAGGCCCCTACAATGAGCAGTTCTTC. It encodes CATSRGPYNEQFF.

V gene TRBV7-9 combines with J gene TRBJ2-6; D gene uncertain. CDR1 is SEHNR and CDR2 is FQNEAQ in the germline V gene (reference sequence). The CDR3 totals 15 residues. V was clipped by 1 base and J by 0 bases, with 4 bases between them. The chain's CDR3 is CASSLDSSGANVLTF. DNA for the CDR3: TGTGCCAGCAGCTTAGACAGCTCTGGGGCCAACGTCCTGACTTTC.

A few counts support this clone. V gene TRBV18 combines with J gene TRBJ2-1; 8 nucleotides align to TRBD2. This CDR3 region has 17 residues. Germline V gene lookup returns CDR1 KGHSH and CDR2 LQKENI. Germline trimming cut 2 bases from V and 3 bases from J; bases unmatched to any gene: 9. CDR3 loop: CASSPGRSGILYNEQFF. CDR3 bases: TGTGCCAGCTCACCAGGTCGTAGCGGGATCCTCTACAATGAGCAGTTCTTC. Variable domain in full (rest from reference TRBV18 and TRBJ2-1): NAGVMQNPRHLVRRRGQEARLRCSPMKGHSHVYWYRQLPEEGLKFMVYLQKENIIDESGMPKERFSAEFPKEGPSILRIQQVVRGDSAAYFCASSPGRSGILYNEQFFGPGTRLTVL.

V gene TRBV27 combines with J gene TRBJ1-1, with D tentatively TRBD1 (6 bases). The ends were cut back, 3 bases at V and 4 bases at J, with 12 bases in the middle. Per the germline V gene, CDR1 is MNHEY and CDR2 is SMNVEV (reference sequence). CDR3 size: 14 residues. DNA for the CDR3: TGTGCCAGCAGTTTCACCAGGGGATTCACTGAAGCTTTCTTT. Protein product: CASSFTRGFTEAFF.

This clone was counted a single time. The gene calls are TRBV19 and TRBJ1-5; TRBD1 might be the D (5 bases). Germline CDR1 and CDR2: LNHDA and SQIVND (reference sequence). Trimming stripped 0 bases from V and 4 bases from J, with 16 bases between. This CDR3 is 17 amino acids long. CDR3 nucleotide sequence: TGTGCCAGTAGTATAGACCTGGGGGGATTACGAAATCAGCCCCAGCATTTT. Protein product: CASSIDLGGLRNQPQHF.

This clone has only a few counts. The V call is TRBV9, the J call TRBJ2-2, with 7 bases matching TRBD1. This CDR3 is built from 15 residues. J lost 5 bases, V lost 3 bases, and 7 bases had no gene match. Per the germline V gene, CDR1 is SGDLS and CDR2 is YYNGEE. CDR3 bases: TGTGCCAGCAGCGCCTTACAGGGGCCGACCGGGGAGCTGTTTTTT. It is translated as CASSALQGPTGELFF.

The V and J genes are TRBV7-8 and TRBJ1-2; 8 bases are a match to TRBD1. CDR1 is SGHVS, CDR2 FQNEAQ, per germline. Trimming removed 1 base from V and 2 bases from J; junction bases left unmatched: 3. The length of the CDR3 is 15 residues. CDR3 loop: CASSLGTGNNYGYTF. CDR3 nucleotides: TGTGCCAGCAGCTTAGGGACAGGGAACAACTATGGCTACACCTTC. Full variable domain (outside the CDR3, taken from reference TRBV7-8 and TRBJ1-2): GAGVSQSPRYKVAKRGQDVALRCDPISGHVSLFWYQQALGQGPEFLTYFQNEAQLDKSGLPSDRFFAERPEGSVSTLKIQRTQQEDSAVYLCASSLGTGNNYGYTFGSGTRLTVV.

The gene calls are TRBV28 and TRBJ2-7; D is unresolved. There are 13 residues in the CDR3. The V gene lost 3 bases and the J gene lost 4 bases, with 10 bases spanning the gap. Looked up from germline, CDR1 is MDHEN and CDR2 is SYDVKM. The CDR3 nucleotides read TGTGCCAGCAGTTTGGTATCAGTGTACGAGCAGTACTTC. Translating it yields CASSLVSVYEQYF.

CDR3 DNA: TGTGCCAGCAGCTACCGCCGGGGAGAGACCCAGTACTTC. Residues: CASSYRRGETQYF. The V call is TRBV7-2, the J call TRBJ2-5; tentatively, D is TRBD2 (5 bases). CDR1 and CDR2 from the germline V gene are SGHTA and FQGNSA. The CDR3 contains 13 residues. Deletions cut 4 bases from V and 4 bases from J, with 10 bases between.

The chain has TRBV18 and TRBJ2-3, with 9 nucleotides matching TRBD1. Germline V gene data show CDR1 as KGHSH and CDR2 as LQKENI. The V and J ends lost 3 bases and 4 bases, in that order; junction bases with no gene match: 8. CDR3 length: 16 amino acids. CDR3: CASSPEQGARADTQYF. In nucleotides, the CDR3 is TGTGCCAGCTCACCCGAACAGGGGGCGCGCGCAGATACGCAGTATTTT.

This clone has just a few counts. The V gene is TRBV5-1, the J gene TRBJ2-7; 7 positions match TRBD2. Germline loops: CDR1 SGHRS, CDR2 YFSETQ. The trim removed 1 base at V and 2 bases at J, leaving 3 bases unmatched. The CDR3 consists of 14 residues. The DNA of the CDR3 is TGCGCCAGCAGCTTGACTAGCGCGCCCTACGAGCAGTACTTC. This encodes CASSLTSAPYEQYF.

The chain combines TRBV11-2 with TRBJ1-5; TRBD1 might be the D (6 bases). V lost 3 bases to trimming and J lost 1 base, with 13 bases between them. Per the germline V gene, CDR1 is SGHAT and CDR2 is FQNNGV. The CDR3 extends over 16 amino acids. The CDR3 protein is CASSFAKGGSNQPQHF. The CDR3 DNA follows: TGTGCCAGCAGCTTCGCGAAGGGGGGGAGCAATCAGCCCCAGCATTTT.

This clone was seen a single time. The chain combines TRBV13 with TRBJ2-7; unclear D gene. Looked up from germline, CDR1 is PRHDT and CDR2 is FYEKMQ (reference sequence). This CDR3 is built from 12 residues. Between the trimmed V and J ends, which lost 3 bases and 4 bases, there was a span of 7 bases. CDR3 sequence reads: CASSLAPYEQYF. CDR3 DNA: TGTGCCAGCAGCTTGGCCCCATACGAGCAGTACTTC.

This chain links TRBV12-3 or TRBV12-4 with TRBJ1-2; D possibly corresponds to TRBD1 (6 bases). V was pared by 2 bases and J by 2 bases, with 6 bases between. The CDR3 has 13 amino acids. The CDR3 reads CASSLTGNYGYTF. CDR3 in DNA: TGTGCCAGCAGTTTAACAGGGAACTATGGCTACACCTTC.

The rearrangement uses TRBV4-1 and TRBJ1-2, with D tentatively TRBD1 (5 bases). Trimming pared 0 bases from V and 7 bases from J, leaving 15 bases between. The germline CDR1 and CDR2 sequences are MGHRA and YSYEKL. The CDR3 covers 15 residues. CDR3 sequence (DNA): TGCGCCAGCAGCCAAGATCGGGGGACTCTGGGTGGCTACACCTTC. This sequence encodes CASSQDRGTLGGYTF.

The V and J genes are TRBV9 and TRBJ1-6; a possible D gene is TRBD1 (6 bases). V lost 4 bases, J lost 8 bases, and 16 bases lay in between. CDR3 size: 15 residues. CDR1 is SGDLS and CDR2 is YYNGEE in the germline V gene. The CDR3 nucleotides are TGTGCCAGCAGCCCAGCCAGGGGAGGGGATTCACCCCTCCACTTT. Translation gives CASSPARGGDSPLHF.

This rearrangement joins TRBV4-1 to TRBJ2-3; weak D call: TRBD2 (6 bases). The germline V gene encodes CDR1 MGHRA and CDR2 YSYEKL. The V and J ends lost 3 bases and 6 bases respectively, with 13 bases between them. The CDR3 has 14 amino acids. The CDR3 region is CASSQLLAGDTQYF. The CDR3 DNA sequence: TGCGCCAGCAGCCAGCTACTAGCAGGCGATACGCAGTATTTT.

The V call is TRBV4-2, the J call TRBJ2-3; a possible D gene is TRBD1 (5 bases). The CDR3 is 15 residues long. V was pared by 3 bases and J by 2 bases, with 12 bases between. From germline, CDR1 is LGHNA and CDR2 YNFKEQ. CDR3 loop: CASSHLLGDTDTQYF. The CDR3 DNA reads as TGTGCCAGCAGCCACCTCCTAGGGGACACAGATACGCAGTATTTT.

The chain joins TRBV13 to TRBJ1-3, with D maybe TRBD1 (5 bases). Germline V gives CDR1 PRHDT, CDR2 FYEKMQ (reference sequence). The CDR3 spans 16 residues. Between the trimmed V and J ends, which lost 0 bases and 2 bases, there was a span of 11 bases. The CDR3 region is CASSLGRGGTGNTIYF. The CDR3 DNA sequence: TGTGCCAGCAGCTTAGGCCGCGGGGGGACTGGAAACACCATATATTTT.

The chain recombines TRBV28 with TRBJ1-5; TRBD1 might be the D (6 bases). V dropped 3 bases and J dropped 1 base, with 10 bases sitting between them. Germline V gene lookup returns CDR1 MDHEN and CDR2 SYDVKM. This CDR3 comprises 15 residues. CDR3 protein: CASSFSRGSNQPQHF. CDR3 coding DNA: TGTGCCAGCAGTTTCTCCAGGGGAAGCAATCAGCCCCAGCATTTT.